Each of the 4 T cell receptor beta chains below was sequenced from the same sample in a study of technical replicates of blood from a few donors. The data were produced by immunoSEQ multiplex PCR, yet TCRdb's version contains in-frame clones alone and is incomplete. The table records about 70,000 clones, around 97% of them present only once. Source material: T cells isolated from PBMCs. Receptor source: a human donor in good health.

This sequence joins TRBV5-6 and TRBJ2-7; 9 positions match TRBD1. The junction had 6 bases not matched to a gene; V was cut back by 4 bases and J by 4 bases. Per the germline V gene, CDR1 is SGHDT and CDR2 is YYEEEE. The CDR3 has 14 amino acids. The chain's CDR3 is CASSVGTGPYEQYF. DNA for the CDR3: TGTGCCAGCAGCGTCGGGACAGGGCCGTACGAGCAGTACTTC. The full variable domain, rest sourced from reference TRBV5-6 and TRBJ2-7, is DAGVTQSPTHLIKTRGQQVTLRCSPKSGHDTVSWYQQALGQGPQFIFQYYEEEERQRGNFPDRFSGHQFPNYSSELNVNALLLGDSALYLCASSVGTGPYEQYFGPGTRLTVT.

V gene TRBV19 combines with J gene TRBJ2-7; TRBD1 matches 9 bases. The CDR3 is 15 residues long. Germline V CDR1 and CDR2: LNHDA, SQIVND (reference sequence). With V trimmed by 1 base and J by 2 bases, 3 bases remained unmatched. CDR3 protein: CASSIGGQGTYEQYF. The CDR3 DNA reads TGTGCCAGTAGTATAGGGGGACAGGGAACCTACGAGCAGTACTTC.

V is TRBV5-4 and J is TRBJ2-3; TRBD1 matches at 9 bases. This CDR3 is built from 17 residues. CDR1 is SGHNT, CDR2 YYREEE, per germline (reference sequence). The junction had 12 bases not matched to a gene; V was cut back by 5 bases and J by 2 bases. The CDR3 sequence is CASRTGGIGPVTDTQYF. The CDR3 DNA follows: TGTGCCAGCAGGACAGGGGGAATAGGTCCGGTCACAGATACGCAGTATTTT. Together with reference TRBV5-4 and TRBJ2-3, the CDR3 gives the full variable domain: ETGVTQSPTHLIKTRGQQVTLRCSSQSGHNTVSWYQQALGQGPQFIFQYYREEENGRGNFPPRFSGLQFPNYSSELNVNALELDDSALYLCASRTGGIGPVTDTQYFGPGTRLTVL.

This chain connects TRBV4-2 to TRBJ2-2; a possible D gene is TRBD2 (5 bases). V gave up 2 bases and J gave up 1 base, with 8 bases separating them. Germline V lookup: CDR1 LGHNA, CDR2 YNFKEQ. The CDR3 spans 15 residues. CDR3 loop: CASSQLALNTGELFF. DNA for the CDR3: TGTGCCAGCAGCCAACTAGCCCTGAACACCGGGGAGCTGTTTTTT.